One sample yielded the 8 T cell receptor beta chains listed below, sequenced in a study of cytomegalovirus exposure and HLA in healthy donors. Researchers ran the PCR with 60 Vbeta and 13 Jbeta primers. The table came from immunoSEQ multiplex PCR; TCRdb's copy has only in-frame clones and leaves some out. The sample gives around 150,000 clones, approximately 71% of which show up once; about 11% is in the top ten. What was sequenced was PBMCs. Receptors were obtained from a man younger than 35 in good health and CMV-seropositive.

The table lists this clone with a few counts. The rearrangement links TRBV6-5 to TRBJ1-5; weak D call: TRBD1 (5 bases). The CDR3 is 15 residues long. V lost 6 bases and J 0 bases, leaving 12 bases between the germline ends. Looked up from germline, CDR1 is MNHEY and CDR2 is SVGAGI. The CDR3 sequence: CASRIRTYSNQPQHF. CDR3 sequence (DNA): TGTGCCAGCAGAATCCGGACATATAGCAATCAGCCCCAGCATTTT.

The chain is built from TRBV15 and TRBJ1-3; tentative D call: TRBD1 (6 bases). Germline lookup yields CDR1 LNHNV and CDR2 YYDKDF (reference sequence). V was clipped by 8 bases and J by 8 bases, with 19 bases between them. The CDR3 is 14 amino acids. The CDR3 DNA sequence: TGTGCCACCCTGACAGGCATGGAAGCGGACACCATATATTTT. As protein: CATLTGMEADTIYF. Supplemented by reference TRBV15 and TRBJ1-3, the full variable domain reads DAMVIQNPRYQVTQFGKPVTLSCSQTLNHNVMYWYQQKSSQAPKLLFHYYDKDFNNEADTPDNFQSRRPNTSFCFLDIRSPGLGDTAMYLCATLTGMEADTIYFGEGSWLTVV.

CDR3 coding DNA: TGTGCCAGCAGTTCTCGAGCGGGAGAGGGTGAGCAGTTCTTC. Translation gives CASSSRAGEGEQFF. The chain joins TRBV6-5 to TRBJ2-1; 8 bases agree with TRBD2. There are 14 residues in the CDR3. CDR1 is MNHEY, CDR2 SVGAGI, per germline. Losses at the gene ends were 4 bases for V and 9 bases for J; bases not matched to a gene: 8.

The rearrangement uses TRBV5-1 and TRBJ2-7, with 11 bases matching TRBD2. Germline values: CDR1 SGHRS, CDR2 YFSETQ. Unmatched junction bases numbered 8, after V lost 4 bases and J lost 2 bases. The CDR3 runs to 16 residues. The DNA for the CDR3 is TGCGCCAGCAGCCCCGCACTAGCGGGAGACCCCTACGAGCAGTACTTC. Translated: CASSPALAGDPYEQYF. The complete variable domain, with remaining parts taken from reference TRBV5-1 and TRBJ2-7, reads KAGVTQTPRYLIKTRGQQVTLSCSPISGHRSVSWYQQTPGQGLQFLFEYFSETQRNKGNFPGRFSGRQFSNSRSEMNVSTLELGDSALYLCASSPALAGDPYEQYFGPGTRLTVT.

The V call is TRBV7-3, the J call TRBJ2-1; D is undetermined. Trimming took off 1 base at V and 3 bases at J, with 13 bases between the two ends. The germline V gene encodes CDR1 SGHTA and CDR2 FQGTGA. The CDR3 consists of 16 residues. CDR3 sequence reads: CASSLNPRGLYNEQFF. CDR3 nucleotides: TGTGCCAGCAGCTTAAACCCCCGTGGGCTCTACAATGAGCAGTTCTTC.

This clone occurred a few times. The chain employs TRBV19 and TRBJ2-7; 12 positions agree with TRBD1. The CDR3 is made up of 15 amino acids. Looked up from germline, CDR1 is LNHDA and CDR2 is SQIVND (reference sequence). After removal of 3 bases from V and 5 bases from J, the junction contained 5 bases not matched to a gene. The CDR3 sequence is CASSIPGTGGNEQYF. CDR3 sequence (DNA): TGTGCCAGTAGTATCCCGGGGACAGGGGGCAACGAGCAGTACTTC. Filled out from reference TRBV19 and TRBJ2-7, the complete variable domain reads DGGITQSPKYLFRKEGQNVTLSCEQNLNHDAMYWYRQDPGQGLRLIYYSQIVNDFQKGDIAEGYSVSREKKESFPLTVTSAQKNPTAFYLCASSIPGTGGNEQYFGPGTRLTVT.

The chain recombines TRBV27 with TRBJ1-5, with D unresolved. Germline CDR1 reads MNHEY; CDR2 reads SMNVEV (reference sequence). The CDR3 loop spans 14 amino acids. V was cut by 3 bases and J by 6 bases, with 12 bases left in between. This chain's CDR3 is CASSLRVTAQPQHF. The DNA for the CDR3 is TGTGCCAGCAGTTTGAGGGTTACGGCTCAGCCCCAGCATTTT.

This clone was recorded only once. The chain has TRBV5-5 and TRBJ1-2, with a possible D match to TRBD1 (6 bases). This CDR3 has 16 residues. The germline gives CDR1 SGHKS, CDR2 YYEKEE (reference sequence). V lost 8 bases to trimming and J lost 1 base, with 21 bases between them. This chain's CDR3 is CASGGATGQLNYGYTF. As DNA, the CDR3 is TGTGCCAGTGGGGGGGCCACAGGACAGCTTAACTATGGCTACACCTTC.